The 29 T cell receptor beta chains given below trace back to one sample, sequenced in a study of T cells after posttransplantation cyclophosphamide. Libraries were prepared by immunoSEQ multiplex PCR; TCRdb keeps only in-frame clonotypes and omits some of them. The sample holds around 13,000 clones, around 86% seen once. Sequencing was carried out using memory CD4+ T cells sorted from PBMCs. The receptor source for this set is a man aged 45 to 65 in good health, CMV-negative, and a related stem cell transplant donor.

This clone turned up a few times. V gene TRBV29-1 combines with J gene TRBJ2-3; 11 bases match TRBD2. CDR1 is SQVTM and CDR2 is ANQGSEA in the germline V gene. The length of the CDR3 is 14 residues. Trimming removed 4 bases from V and 6 bases from J; junction bases left unmatched: 6. The CDR3 bases are TGCAGCGTTGCGGCTAGCGGGGGGTTCGATACGCAGTATTTT. It is translated as CSVAASGGFDTQYF.

The chain combines TRBV7-2 with TRBJ1-5; perhaps TRBD1 as D (5 bases). CDR1 is SGHTA and CDR2 is FQGNSA in the germline V gene. This CDR3 contains 15 residues. V lost 3 bases, J lost 7 bases, and 16 bases lay in between. CDR3 protein: CASSFRHGGEQPQHF. The CDR3 DNA reads as TGTGCCAGCAGCTTCCGCCACGGGGGAGAGCAGCCCCAGCATTTT.

This clone was found a few times. The genes are TRBV9 and TRBJ2-5; 12 bases map to TRBD1. The J segment lost 4 bases and the V segment lost 3 bases, leaving 10 bases of the junction unmatched. The CDR3 contains 17 residues. Per the germline V gene, CDR1 is SGDLS and CDR2 is YYNGEE. The CDR3 sequence is CASSASGQGAGRETQYF. Here the CDR3 DNA reads TGTGCCAGCAGCGCCTCGGGACAGGGGGCTGGTCGAGAGACCCAGTACTTC. Together with reference TRBV9 and TRBJ2-5, the CDR3 gives the full variable domain: DSGVTQTPKHLITATGQRVTLRCSPRSGDLSVYWYQQSLDQGLQFLIQYYNGEERAKGNILERFSAQQFPDLHSELNLSSLELGDSALYFCASSASGQGAGRETQYFGPGTRLLVL.

This sequence joins TRBV18 and TRBJ2-7; 12 nucleotides match TRBD2. With 5 bases clipped from V and 1 base from J, the junction kept 3 bases outside the gene matches. The CDR3 contains 15 residues. The V gene's germline CDR1 is KGHSH and CDR2 LQKENI. The CDR3: CASSRTSGGSYEQYF. The CDR3 DNA reads TGTGCCAGCTCAAGAACTAGCGGGGGGTCCTACGAGCAGTACTTC.

In this sample, this clone turned up once. V is TRBV7-9 and J is TRBJ2-1; unclear D gene. This CDR3 has 11 amino acids. CDR1 is SEHNR and CDR2 is FQNEAQ in the germline V gene (reference sequence). Trimming stripped 1 base from V and 8 bases from J, with 3 bases between. The CDR3 reads CASSLVDEQFF. CDR3 nucleotides: TGTGCCAGCAGCTTAGTCGATGAGCAGTTCTTC.

The chain recombines TRBV7-9 with TRBJ2-1; tentative D call: TRBD2 (5 bases). CDR3 length: 15 amino acids. The germline CDR1 and CDR2 sequences are SEHNR and FQNEAQ (reference sequence). V gave up 6 bases and J gave up 10 bases, with 22 bases separating them. The CDR3 sequence is CASRSSPPELGEQFF. Here the CDR3 DNA reads TGTGCCAGCAGATCTAGCCCTCCTGAGCTGGGGGAGCAGTTCTTC.

This clone has a handful of counts. This chain uses TRBV7-9 with TRBJ2-1; D is perhaps TRBD2 (5 bases). This CDR3 has 13 residues. V shed 5 bases and J shed 6 bases, with 11 bases lying between them. Looked up from germline, CDR1 is SEHNR and CDR2 is FQNEAQ (reference sequence). Here the CDR3 DNA reads TGTGCCAGCAGCCCCGGACTTGTCAATGAGCAGTTCTTC. It specifies CASSPGLVNEQFF.

V usage is TRBV9 and J usage is TRBJ1-5; TRBD1 is a possible D gene (5 bases). Trimming stripped 4 bases from V and 6 bases from J, with 14 bases between. This CDR3 has 14 amino acids. Germline CDR1 is SGDLS and CDR2 is YYNGEE. Written as DNA, the CDR3 is TGTGCCAGCAGCTGGGGACCGGGGGGTCAGCCCCAGCATTTT. It translates to CASSWGPGGQPQHF.

The J gene is TRBJ2-1, the V gene TRBV5-1; 8 nucleotides line up with TRBD1. Trimming took 4 bases from V and 1 from J; bases not matched to a gene: 4. CDR1 and CDR2 from the germline V gene are SGHRS and YFSETQ. The length of the CDR3 is 15 residues. In DNA, the CDR3 is TGCGCCAGCAGCCCGACAGGGGTGTCCTACAATGAGCAGTTCTTC. Amino acids: CASSPTGVSYNEQFF.

The chain employs TRBV11-2 and TRBJ1-2; maybe TRBD1 (5 bases). V gave up 3 bases and J gave up 3 bases, with 8 bases separating them. Germline loops: CDR1 SGHAT, CDR2 FQNNGV. The CDR3 spans 13 residues. CDR3 sequence reads: CASSLGGYYGYTF. CDR3 nucleotides: TGTGCCAGCAGCTTGGGGGGGTACTATGGCTACACCTTC.

The chain joins TRBV7-6 to TRBJ2-7; possible D gene TRBD1, 6 bases. Germline CDR1 reads SGHVS; CDR2 reads FNYEAQ. V was cut by 5 bases and J by 0 bases, with 11 bases left in between. The CDR3 contains 14 residues. The CDR3: CASSQYRDSYEQYF. The CDR3 DNA is TGTGCCAGCAGCCAATACAGGGACTCCTACGAGCAGTACTTC.

This chain joins TRBV7-2 and TRBJ1-2; no firm D call. The V end lost 5 bases, the J end lost 7 bases, and 11 bases lay between the germline ends. The V gene's germline CDR1 is SGHTA and CDR2 FQGNSA. This CDR3 is 12 amino acids long. This CDR3 reads CASSPNAGGYTF. The CDR3 nucleotides are TGTGCCAGCAGCCCCAATGCCGGTGGCTACACCTTC.

The V and J genes are TRBV29-1 and TRBJ2-5; 7 bases map to TRBD2. The CDR3 is 14 amino acids. The trim removed 3 bases at V and 4 bases at J, leaving 8 bases unmatched. Per the germline V gene, CDR1 is SQVTM and CDR2 is ANQGSEA. CDR3 DNA sequence: TGCAGCGTTGATGGGGCCGGACTAGTAGAGACCCAGTACTTC. It yields the protein CSVDGAGLVETQYF.

V is TRBV4-3 and J is TRBJ2-5; 9 bases are shared with TRBD2. This CDR3 has 19 residues. Trimming took 0 bases from V and 3 from J; bases not matched to a gene: 14. Germline V CDR1 and CDR2: LGHNA, YSLEER. CDR3 bases: TGCGCCAGCAGCCAAGAAGGTTGGAGTAGCGGGGGTTTGAAAGAGACCCAGTACTTC. Protein sequence: CASSQEGWSSGGLKETQYF.

The V gene is TRBV18, the J gene TRBJ1-2, with a possible D match to TRBD1 (5 bases). Germline CDR1 and CDR2: KGHSH and LQKENI. This CDR3 region has 15 residues. V lost 3 bases, J lost 3 bases, and 14 bases lay in between. The CDR3 here is CASSPGSVGDYGYTF. CDR3 sequence (DNA): TGTGCCAGCTCACCGGGTTCGGTAGGGGACTATGGCTACACCTTC. The full variable domain, its missing parts supplied by reference TRBV18 and TRBJ1-2, is NAGVMQNPRHLVRRRGQEARLRCSPMKGHSHVYWYRQLPEEGLKFMVYLQKENIIDESGMPKERFSAEFPKEGPSILRIQQVVRGDSAAYFCASSPGSVGDYGYTFGSGTRLTVV.

This chain uses TRBV19 with TRBJ2-5, with D tentatively TRBD1 (6 bases). The V gene lost 3 bases and the J gene lost 5 bases, with 16 bases spanning the gap. The CDR3 extends over 15 amino acids. The germline gives CDR1 LNHDA, CDR2 SQIVND (reference sequence). CDR3 DNA: TGTGCCAGTAGTATCTACAGGGAAGGGAGTGAGACCCAGTACTTC. It translates to CASSIYREGSETQYF.

V usage is TRBV1 and J usage is TRBJ2-7; TRBD2, the table's D call, was not compared with the DNA. TRBV1 corresponds to a pseudogene. The CDR3 is 14 residues long. CDR3 protein: CTSSLPGGESEQYF. CDR3 DNA sequence: TGCACCAGCAGCCTCCCGGGAGGGGAGAGCGAGCAGTACTTC.

The chain uses TRBV5-4 and TRBJ2-3, with D unclear. CDR1 and CDR2 (germline): SGHNT, YYREEE (reference sequence). V was trimmed by 2 bases and J by 1 base, leaving 14 bases between them. CDR3 length equals 16 residues. The CDR3 protein is CASSFPSEVGTDTQYF. CDR3 DNA: TGTGCCAGCAGCTTCCCTAGTGAGGTGGGCACAGATACGCAGTATTTT. The full variable domain, completed using reference TRBV5-4 and TRBJ2-3, is ETGVTQSPTHLIKTRGQQVTLRCSSQSGHNTVSWYQQALGQGPQFIFQYYREEENGRGNFPPRFSGLQFPNYSSELNVNALELDDSALYLCASSFPSEVGTDTQYFGPGTRLTVL.

CDR3 amino acids: CASSLRGNQPQHF. Here the CDR3 DNA reads TGCGCCAGCAGCTTGAGGGGAAATCAGCCCCAGCATTTT. The chain couples TRBV5-1 to TRBJ1-5; D is perhaps TRBD1 (5 bases). V dropped 1 base and J dropped 4 bases, with 6 bases sitting between them. The germline V gene encodes CDR1 SGHRS and CDR2 YFSETQ. The CDR3 totals 13 residues.

The chain uses TRBV29-1 and TRBJ1-5, with TRBD1 matching over 8 bases. Germline V gives CDR1 SQVTM, CDR2 ANQGSEA. The CDR3 covers 12 residues. The V segment lost 7 bases and the J segment 9 bases; nucleotides outside the gene matches: 8. CDR3 coding DNA: TGCAGCGCAGCAGGGGGCGATGGGCCCCAGCATTTT. This gives the protein CSAAGGDGPQHF.

The chain combines TRBV5-4 with TRBJ2-3, with 13 bases fitting TRBD2. The V and J ends lost 4 bases and 3 bases, in that order; junction bases with no gene match: 5. Per the germline V gene, CDR1 is SGHNT and CDR2 is YYREEE (reference sequence). The length of the CDR3 is 16 residues. The CDR3 coding sequence is TGTGCCAGCAGCGCCGGACTAGCGGGAGTAACAGATACGCAGTATTTT. The encoded protein is CASSAGLAGVTDTQYF.

This chain links TRBV11-2 with TRBJ1-4; no clear D. The CDR3 consists of 13 residues. The ends were cut back, 4 bases at V and 8 bases at J, with 11 bases in the middle. CDR1 SGHAT and CDR2 FQNNGV come from the germline V gene. Here the CDR3 reads CASSYPNEEKLFF. The CDR3 bases are TGTGCCAGCAGCTATCCTAATGAAGAAAAACTGTTTTTT. Full variable domain (rest looked up from reference TRBV11-2 and TRBJ1-4): EAGVAQSPRYKIIEKRQSVAFWCNPISGHATLYWYQQILGQGPKLLIQFQNNGVVDDSQLPKDRFSAERLKGVDSTLKIQPAKLEDSAVYLCASSYPNEEKLFFGSGTQLSVL.

This chain links TRBV5-8 with TRBJ1-1, with TRBD1 identical over 7 bases. The CDR3 spans 15 residues. Losses at the gene ends were 3 bases for V and 2 bases for J; bases not matched to a gene: 7. From germline, CDR1 is SGHTS and CDR2 YDEGEE. The CDR3 reads CASSYNRGANTEAFF. Here the CDR3 DNA reads TGTGCCAGCAGCTATAACAGGGGCGCCAACACTGAAGCTTTCTTT.

The CDR3 is CAWRLMSSGNTIYF. The CDR3 DNA reads TGTGCCTGGAGGCTGATGAGCTCTGGAAACACCATATATTTT. The chain combines TRBV30 with TRBJ1-3; D unclear. The V gene's germline CDR1 is GTSNPN and CDR2 SVGIG (reference sequence). The CDR3 length is 14 residues. The V end was cut by 3 bases, the J end by 0 bases, with 9 bases between.

The rearrangement uses TRBV7-8 and TRBJ2-7, with a possible D match to TRBD2 (5 bases). This CDR3 has 13 amino acids. Germline values: CDR1 SGHVS, CDR2 FQNEAQ. Trimming removed 3 bases at V and 3 bases at J, with 9 bases between. CDR3: CASSFTRDYEQYF. CDR3 nucleotide sequence: TGTGCCAGCAGCTTCACTAGGGACTACGAGCAGTACTTC.

This chain connects TRBV11-3 to TRBJ2-5; perhaps TRBD1 as D (6 bases). Deletions cut 1 base from V and 2 bases from J, with 11 bases between. The CDR3 runs to 15 residues. The V gene's germline CDR1 is SGHNT and CDR2 YENEEA. CDR3 sequence (DNA): TGTGCCAGCAGCTTAGGGGGGACACCACAAGAGACCCAGTACTTC. Translating it yields CASSLGGTPQETQYF.

The rearrangement links TRBV18 to TRBJ2-7; D might be TRBD1 (5 bases). Trimming shortened V by 5 bases and J by 0 bases, and 11 bases separated the two germline ends. The CDR3 has 14 amino acids. The germline V gene has CDR1 KGHSH and CDR2 LQKENI. The DNA of the CDR3 is TGTGCCAGCTCATCGACAGCAGACTCCTACGAGCAGTACTTC. Its translation is CASSSTADSYEQYF.

This chain links TRBV28 with TRBJ2-3, with D possibly matching TRBD1 (7 bases). The CDR3 length is 13 residues. Trimming pared 1 base from V and 9 bases from J, leaving 11 bases between. Germline V gives CDR1 MDHEN, CDR2 SYDVKM. The CDR3 DNA sequence: TGTGCCAGCAGTTTATTGGAGGGGGCGACGCAGTATTTT. It is translated as CASSLLEGATQYF.

The chain joins TRBV19 to TRBJ2-2, with D possibly matching TRBD1 (5 bases). The CDR3 covers 16 residues. Trimming shortened V by 6 bases and J by 0 bases, and 14 bases separated the two germline ends. CDR1 and CDR2 from the germline V gene are LNHDA and SQIVND (reference sequence). The CDR3, as DNA: TGTGCCAGTAGCCGTGTCGACAGTGCGAACACCGGGGAGCTGTTTTTT. It encodes CASSRVDSANTGELFF.